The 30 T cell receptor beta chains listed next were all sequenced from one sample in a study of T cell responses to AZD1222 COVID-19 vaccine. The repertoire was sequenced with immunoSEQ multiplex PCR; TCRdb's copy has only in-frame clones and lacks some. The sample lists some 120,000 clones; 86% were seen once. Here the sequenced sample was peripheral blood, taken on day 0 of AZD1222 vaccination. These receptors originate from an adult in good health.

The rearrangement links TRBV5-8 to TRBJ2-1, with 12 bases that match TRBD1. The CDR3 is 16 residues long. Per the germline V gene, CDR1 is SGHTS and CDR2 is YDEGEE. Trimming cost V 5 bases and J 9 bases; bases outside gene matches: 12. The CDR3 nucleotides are TGTGCCAGCAGAAATGCCCGGGACAGGGGGCTCGGTGAGCAGTTCTTC. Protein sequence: CASRNARDRGLGEQFF. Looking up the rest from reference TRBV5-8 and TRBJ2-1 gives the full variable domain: EAGVTQSPTHLIKTRGQQATLRCSPISGHTSVYWYQQALGLGLQFLLWYDEGEERNRGNFPPRFSGRQFPNYSSELNVNALELEDSALYLCASRNARDRGLGEQFFGPGTRLTVL.

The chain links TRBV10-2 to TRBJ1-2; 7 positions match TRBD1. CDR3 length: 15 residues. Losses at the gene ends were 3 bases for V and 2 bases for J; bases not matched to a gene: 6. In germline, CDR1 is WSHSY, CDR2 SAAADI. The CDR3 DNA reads TGCGCCAGCAGTGACGAATCAGGGGGAAACTATGGCTACACCTTC. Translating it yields CASSDESGGNYGYTF.

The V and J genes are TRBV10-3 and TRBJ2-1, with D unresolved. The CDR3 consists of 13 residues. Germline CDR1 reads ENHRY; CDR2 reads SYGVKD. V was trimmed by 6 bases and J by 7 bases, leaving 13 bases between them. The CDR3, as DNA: TGTGCCATCAGAGACACTGTCGGAAATGAGCAGTTCTTC. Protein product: CAIRDTVGNEQFF.

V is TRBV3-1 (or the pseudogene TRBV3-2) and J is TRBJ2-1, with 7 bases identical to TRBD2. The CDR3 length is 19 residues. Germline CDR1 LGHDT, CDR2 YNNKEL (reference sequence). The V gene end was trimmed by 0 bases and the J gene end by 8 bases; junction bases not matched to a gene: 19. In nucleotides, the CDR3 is TGTGCCAGCAGCCAAGAAGCCCTATTTTATGGTGCGGGAGAGCATGAGCAGTTCTTC. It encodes CASSQEALFYGAGEHEQFF.

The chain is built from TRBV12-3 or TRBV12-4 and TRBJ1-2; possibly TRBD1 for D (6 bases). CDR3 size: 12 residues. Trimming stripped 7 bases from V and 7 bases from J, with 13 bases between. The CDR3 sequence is CASTDRYSGYTF. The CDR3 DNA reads TGTGCCAGCACCGACAGGTACTCTGGCTACACCTTC.

As DNA, the CDR3 is TGTGCCAGTAGTATCCAGGACAGGACCTACGAGCAGTACTTC. It is translated as CASSIQDRTYEQYF. The chain links TRBV19 to TRBJ2-7, with 7 bases identical to TRBD1. Germline V gene lookup returns CDR1 LNHDA and CDR2 SQIVND (reference sequence). J gave up 2 bases and V 3 bases, and 4 bases lay outside the gene matches. The CDR3 runs to 14 residues. Full variable domain (missing parts from reference TRBV19 and TRBJ2-7): DGGITQSPKYLFRKEGQNVTLSCEQNLNHDAMYWYRQDPGQGLRLIYYSQIVNDFQKGDIAEGYSVSREKKESFPLTVTSAQKNPTAFYLCASSIQDRTYEQYFGPGTRLTVT.

The CDR3 DNA follows: TGTGCCAGCGGACAGGATACCTACGAGCAGTACTTC. Translating it yields CASGQDTYEQYF. V gene TRBV5-4 combines with J gene TRBJ2-7, with TRBD1 identical over 7 bases. The CDR3 contains 12 residues. Germline-derived CDR1 and CDR2 are SGHNT and YYREEE (reference sequence). The V and J ends lost 7 bases and 2 bases, in that order; junction bases with no gene match: 3.

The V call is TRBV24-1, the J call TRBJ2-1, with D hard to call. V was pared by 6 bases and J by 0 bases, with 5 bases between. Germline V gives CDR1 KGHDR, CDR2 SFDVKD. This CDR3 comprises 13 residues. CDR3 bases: TGTGCCACCAGTAAAAGCTCCTACAATGAGCAGTTCTTC. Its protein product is CATSKSSYNEQFF.

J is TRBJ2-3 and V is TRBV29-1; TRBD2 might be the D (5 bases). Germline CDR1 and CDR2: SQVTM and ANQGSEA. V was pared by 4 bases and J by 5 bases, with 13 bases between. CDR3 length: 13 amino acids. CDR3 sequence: CSVVPTAGDTQYF. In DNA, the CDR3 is TGCAGCGTTGTGCCGACCGCGGGAGATACGCAGTATTTT.

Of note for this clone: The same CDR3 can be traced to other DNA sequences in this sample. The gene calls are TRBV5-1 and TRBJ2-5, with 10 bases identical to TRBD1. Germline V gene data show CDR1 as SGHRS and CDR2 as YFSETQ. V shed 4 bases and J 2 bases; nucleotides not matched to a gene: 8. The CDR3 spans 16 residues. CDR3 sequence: CASSPRDRGPQETQYF. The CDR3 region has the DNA TGCGCCAGCAGCCCCCGGGACAGGGGACCACAAGAGACCCAGTACTTC.

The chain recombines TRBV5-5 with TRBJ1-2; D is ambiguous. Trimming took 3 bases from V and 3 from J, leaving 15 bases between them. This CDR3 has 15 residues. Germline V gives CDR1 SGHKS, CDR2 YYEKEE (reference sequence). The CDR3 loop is CASSWWLAADYGYTF. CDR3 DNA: TGTGCCAGCAGCTGGTGGTTGGCAGCCGACTATGGCTACACCTTC.

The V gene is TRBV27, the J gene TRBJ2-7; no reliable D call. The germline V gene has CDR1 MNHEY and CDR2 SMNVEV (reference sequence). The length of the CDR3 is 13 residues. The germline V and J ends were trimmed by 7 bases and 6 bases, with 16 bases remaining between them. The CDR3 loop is CASINSRGSEQYF. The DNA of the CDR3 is TGTGCCAGCATTAACTCAAGAGGCAGCGAGCAGTACTTC.

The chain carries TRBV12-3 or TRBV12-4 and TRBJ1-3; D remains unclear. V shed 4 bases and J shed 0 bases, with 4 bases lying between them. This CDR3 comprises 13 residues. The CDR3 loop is CASSSGSGNTIYF. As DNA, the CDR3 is TGTGCCAGCAGTTCGGGCTCTGGAAACACCATATATTTT.

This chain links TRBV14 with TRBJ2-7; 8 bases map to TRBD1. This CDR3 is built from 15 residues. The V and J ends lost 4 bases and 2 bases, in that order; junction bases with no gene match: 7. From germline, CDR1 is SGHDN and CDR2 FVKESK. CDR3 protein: CASSPPGQGTYEQYF. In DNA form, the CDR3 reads TGTGCCAGCAGCCCTCCCGGACAGGGAACCTACGAGCAGTACTTC.

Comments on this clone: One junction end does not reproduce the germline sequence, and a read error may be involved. CDR3 protein: CASSEGSGLSYEQYF. The CDR3 coding sequence is TGTGCCAGCAGCGAAGGGAGTGGCCTCTCCTACGAGCAGTACTTC. The genes are TRBV2 and TRBJ2-7, with D possibly being TRBD2 (5 bases). The CDR3 has 15 amino acids. Germline lookup yields CDR1 SNHLY and CDR2 FYNNEI.

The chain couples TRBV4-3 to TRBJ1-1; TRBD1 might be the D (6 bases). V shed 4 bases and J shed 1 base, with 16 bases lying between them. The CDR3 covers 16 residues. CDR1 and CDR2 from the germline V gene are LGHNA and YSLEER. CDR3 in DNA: TGCGCCAGCAGCCGGGGCCGAGGACAGTCGAACACTGAAGCTTTCTTT. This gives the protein CASSRGRGQSNTEAFF.

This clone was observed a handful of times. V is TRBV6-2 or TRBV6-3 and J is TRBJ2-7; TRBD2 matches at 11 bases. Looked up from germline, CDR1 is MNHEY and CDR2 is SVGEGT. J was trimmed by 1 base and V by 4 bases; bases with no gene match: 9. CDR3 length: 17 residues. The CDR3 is CASSSSPLAGGSYEQYF. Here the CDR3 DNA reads TGTGCCAGCAGTTCCTCACCCCTAGCGGGGGGTTCCTACGAGCAGTACTTC.

CDR3 in amino acids: CASSIDWGQGAYQPQHF. Written as DNA, the CDR3 is TGTGCCAGTAGTATAGATTGGGGACAGGGGGCGTATCAGCCCCAGCATTTT. The chain joins TRBV19 to TRBJ1-5, with 12 nucleotides matching TRBD1. This CDR3 is built from 17 residues. With V trimmed by 0 bases and J by 5 bases, 5 bases remained unmatched. CDR1 and CDR2 from the germline V gene are LNHDA and SQIVND (reference sequence). The entire variable domain, with the rest obtained from reference TRBV19 and TRBJ1-5, is as follows: DGGITQSPKYLFRKEGQNVTLSCEQNLNHDAMYWYRQDPGQGLRLIYYSQIVNDFQKGDIAEGYSVSREKKESFPLTVTSAQKNPTAFYLCASSIDWGQGAYQPQHFGDGTRLSIL.

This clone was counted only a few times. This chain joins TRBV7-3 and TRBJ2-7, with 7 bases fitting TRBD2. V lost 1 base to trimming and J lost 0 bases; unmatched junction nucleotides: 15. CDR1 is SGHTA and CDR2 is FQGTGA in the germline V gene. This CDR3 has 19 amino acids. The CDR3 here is CASSLRYKRGRESSYEQYF. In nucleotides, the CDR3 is TGTGCCAGCAGCTTAAGGTATAAGAGAGGGCGGGAGAGCTCCTACGAGCAGTACTTC.

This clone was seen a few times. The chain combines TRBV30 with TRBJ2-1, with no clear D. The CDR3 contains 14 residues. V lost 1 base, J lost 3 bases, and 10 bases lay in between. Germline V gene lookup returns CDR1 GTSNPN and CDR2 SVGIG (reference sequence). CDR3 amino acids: CAWSGTGYYNEQFF. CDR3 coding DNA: TGTGCCTGGAGTGGCACGGGCTACTACAATGAGCAGTTCTTC.

The CDR3 DNA is TGTGCCAGCAGCCCTGGTCACAATGAGCAGTTCTTC. This translates into CASSPGHNEQFF. This chain links TRBV11-3 with TRBJ2-1; D is uncertain. Trimming stripped 5 bases from V and 5 bases from J, with 7 bases between. The CDR3 is 12 residues long. Germline V gives CDR1 SGHNT, CDR2 YENEEA.

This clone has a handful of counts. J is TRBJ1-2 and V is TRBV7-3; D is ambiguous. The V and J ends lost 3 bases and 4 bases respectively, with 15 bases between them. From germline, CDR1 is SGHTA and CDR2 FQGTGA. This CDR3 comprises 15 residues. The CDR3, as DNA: TGTGCCAGCAGCTTGGACGGGAGACTCGGCTATGGCTACACCTTC. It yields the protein CASSLDGRLGYGYTF.

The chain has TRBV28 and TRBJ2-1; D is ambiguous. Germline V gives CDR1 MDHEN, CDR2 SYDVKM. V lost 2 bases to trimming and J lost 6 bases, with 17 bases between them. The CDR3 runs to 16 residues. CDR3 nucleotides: TGTGCCAGCAGTTTAAATTTCAGCCCCAGGACCAATGAGCAGTTCTTC. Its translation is CASSLNFSPRTNEQFF. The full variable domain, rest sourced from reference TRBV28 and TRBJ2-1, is DVKVTQSSRYLVKRTGEKVFLECVQDMDHENMFWYRQDPGLGLRLIYFSYDVKMKEKGDIPEGYSVSREKKERFSLILESASTNQTSMYLCASSLNFSPRTNEQFFGPGTRLTVL.

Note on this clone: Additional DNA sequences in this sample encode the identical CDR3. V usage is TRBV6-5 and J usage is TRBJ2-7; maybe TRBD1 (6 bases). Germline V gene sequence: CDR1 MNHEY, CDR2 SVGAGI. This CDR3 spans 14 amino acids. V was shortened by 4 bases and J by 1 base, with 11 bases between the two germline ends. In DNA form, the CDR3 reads TGTGCCAGCAGTTTAGAAAGGGGGTCCTACGAGCAGTACTTC. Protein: CASSLERGSYEQYF.

CDR3: CASSSSGKNIQYF. DNA of the CDR3: TGTGCCAGCAGCTCATCAGGGAAAAACATTCAGTACTTC. V gene TRBV5-4 combines with J gene TRBJ2-4, with a weak D call TRBD1 (5 bases). The CDR3 consists of 13 residues. Per germline, CDR1 SGHNT and CDR2 YYREEE (reference sequence). With 3 bases removed from V and 4 bases from J, the gap between germline ends came to 8 bases.

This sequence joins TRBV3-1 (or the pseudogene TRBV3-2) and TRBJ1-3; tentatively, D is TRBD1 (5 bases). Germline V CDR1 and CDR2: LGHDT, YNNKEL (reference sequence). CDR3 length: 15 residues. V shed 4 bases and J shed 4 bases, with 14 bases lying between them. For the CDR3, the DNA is TGTGCCAGCAGCCCCCGGGACCGAAGCGGAAACACCATATATTTT. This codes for CASSPRDRSGNTIYF.

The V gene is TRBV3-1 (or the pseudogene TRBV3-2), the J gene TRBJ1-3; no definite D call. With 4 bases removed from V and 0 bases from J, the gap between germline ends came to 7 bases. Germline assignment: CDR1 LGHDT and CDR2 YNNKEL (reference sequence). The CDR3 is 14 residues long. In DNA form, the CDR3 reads TGTGCCAGCAGCCTTCGCCTCTCTGGAAACACCATATATTTT. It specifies CASSLRLSGNTIYF.

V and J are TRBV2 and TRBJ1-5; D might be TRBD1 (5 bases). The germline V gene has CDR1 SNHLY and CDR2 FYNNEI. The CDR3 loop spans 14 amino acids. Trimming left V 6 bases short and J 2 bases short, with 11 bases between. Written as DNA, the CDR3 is TGTGCCAGCAGCTGGGGGATGCGCAATCAGCCCCAGCATTTT. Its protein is CASSWGMRNQPQHF.

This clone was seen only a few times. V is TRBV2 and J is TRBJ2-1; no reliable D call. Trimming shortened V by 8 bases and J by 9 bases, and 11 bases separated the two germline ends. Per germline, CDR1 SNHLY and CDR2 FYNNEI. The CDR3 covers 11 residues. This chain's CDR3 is CASFEGAEQFF. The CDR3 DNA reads TGTGCCAGCTTTGAAGGTGCTGAGCAGTTCTTC.

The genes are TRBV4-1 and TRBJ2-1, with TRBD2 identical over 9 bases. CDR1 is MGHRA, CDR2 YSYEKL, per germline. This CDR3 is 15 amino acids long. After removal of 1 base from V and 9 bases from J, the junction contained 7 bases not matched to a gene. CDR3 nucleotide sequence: TGCGCCAGCAGCCAAGCTTGGCGGGGGGGTGGTGAGCAGTTCTTC. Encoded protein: CASSQAWRGGGEQFF.